This T cell receptor (beta chain) was recovered during a study of cytomegalovirus exposure and HLA in healthy donors. Whole-study context: Findings of an earlier analysis included some 120 million unique TCR beta sequences from 190 million or so T cells.

The study ran its PCR with 60 Vbeta and 13 Jbeta primers. TCRdb keeps only in-frame clones here, not all; method: immunoSEQ multiplex PCR. The table includes over 150,000 clones, 80% detected once. The study's findings and limits: Analysis performed later found 16,000 or so TCR beta sequences associated with HLA alleles at 0.05 false discovery rate. According to reports, the classifier identified cytomegalovirus status with high specificity and sensitivity.

With regard to this clone: What it binds is not known.

Germline trimming cut 4 bases from V and 4 bases from J; bases unmatched to any gene: 4. The CDR3 has 16 residues. Germline V lookup: CDR1 MGHRA, CDR2 YSYEKL. Sequencing was carried out using PBMCs. The sequence was collected from a man younger than 45 in good health and CMV-seropositive. The chain recombines TRBV4-1 with TRBJ2-1; 13 bases align to TRBD2. The CDR3 nucleotides read TGCGCCAGCAGCCGCTGGACTAGCGGGAGTTACAATGAGCAGTTCTTC. It is translated as CASSRWTSGSYNEQFF.